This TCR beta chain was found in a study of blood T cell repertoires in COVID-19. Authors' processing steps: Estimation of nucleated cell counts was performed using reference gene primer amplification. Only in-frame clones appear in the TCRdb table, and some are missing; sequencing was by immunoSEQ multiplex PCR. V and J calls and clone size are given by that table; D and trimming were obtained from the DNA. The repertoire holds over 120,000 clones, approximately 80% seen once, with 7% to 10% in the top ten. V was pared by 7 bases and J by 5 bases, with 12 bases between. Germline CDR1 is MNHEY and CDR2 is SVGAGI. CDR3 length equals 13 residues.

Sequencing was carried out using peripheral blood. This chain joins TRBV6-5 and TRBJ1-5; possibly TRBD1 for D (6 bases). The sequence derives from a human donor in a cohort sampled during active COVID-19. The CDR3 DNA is TGTGCCAGCACCTCGGACAGATATCAGCCCCAGCATTTT. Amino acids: CASTSDRYQPQHF.